The rows below give T cell receptor beta chains drawn from one sample of a study of shared clonotypes between healthy human individuals. Sequencing was performed with immunoSEQ multiplex PCR; in TCRdb, only in-frame clones are kept and a portion is missing. The table lists more than 2 million clones, about 93% of them singletons. The sequenced material came from naive CD8+ T cells from PBMCs. The receptors here all came from a man aged 18 to 30 in good health. Some clones in this sample may be carry-over from other donors' samples. Both conserved end residues are part of each CDR3. D genes are given only for firm matches.

cdr3_aa: CARSSRTGNLTGELFF
d_call: TRBD1
v_call: TRBV5-3

cdr3_aa: CASSALLAGGNNEQFF
d_call: TRBD2
v_call: TRBV6-1

cdr3_aa: CASSFATGELFF
d_call: NA
v_call: TRBV7-9

cdr3_aa: CSVQVYTEQFF
d_call: NA
v_call: TRBV29-1

cdr3_aa: CASSLDRVDETQYF
d_call: NA
v_call: TRBV5-6

cdr3_aa: CASTRSGELFF
d_call: NA
v_call: TRBV9

cdr3_aa: CAWSLGASYNEQFF
d_call: NA
v_call: TRBV30

cdr3_aa: CSVEGTDPLFGYTF
d_call: TRBD1
v_call: TRBV29-1

cdr3_aa: CASSFRGSSYEQYF
d_call: TRBD2
v_call: TRBV28

cdr3_aa: CASSIGVGDPGGYTF
d_call: NA
v_call: TRBV19

cdr3_aa: CASSLGGGEGEQFF
d_call: NA
v_call: TRBV28

cdr3_aa: CASKEVAGELFF
d_call: NA
v_call: TRBV28

cdr3_aa: CASSPGTDYEQYF
d_call: NA
v_call: TRBV4-3

cdr3_aa: CASSQGEGGWYEQFF
d_call: TRBD2
v_call: TRBV4-2

cdr3_aa: CASRFYNYEQYF
d_call: NA
v_call: TRBV6-5

cdr3_aa: CASSSLVAGGYNEQFF
d_call: TRBD2
v_call: TRBV7-9

cdr3_aa: CASSIRAGGIHEQYF
d_call: TRBD2
v_call: TRBV19